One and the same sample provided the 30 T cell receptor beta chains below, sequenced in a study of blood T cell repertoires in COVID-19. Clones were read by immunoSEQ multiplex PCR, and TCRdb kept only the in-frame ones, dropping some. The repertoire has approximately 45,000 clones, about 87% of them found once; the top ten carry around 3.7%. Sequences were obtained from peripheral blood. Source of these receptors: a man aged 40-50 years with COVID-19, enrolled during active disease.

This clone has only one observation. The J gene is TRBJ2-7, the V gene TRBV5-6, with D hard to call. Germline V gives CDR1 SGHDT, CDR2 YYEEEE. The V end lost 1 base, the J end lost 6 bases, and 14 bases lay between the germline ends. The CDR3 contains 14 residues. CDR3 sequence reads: CASSLRSSFSEQYF. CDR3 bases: TGTGCCAGCAGCTTGAGGAGCAGTTTCAGCGAGCAGTACTTC.

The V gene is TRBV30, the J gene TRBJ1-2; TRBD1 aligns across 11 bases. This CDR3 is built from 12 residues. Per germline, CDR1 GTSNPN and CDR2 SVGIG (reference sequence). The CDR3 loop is CASRDRGYGYTF. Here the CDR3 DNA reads TGTGCTTCTCGGGACAGGGGGTATGGCTACACCTTC.

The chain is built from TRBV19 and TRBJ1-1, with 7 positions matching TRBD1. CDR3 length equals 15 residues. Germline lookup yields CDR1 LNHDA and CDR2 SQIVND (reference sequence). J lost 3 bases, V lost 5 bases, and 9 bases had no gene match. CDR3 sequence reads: CASSFWGQTDTEAFF. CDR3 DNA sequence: TGTGCCAGTAGTTTTTGGGGACAGACCGACACTGAAGCTTTCTTT. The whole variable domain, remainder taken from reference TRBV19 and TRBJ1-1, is DGGITQSPKYLFRKEGQNVTLSCEQNLNHDAMYWYRQDPGQGLRLIYYSQIVNDFQKGDIAEGYSVSREKKESFPLTVTSAQKNPTAFYLCASSFWGQTDTEAFFGQGTRLTVV.

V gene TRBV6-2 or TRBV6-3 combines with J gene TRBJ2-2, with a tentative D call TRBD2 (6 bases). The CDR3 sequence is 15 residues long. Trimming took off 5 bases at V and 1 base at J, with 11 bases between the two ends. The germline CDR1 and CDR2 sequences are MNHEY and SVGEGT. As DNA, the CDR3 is TGTGCCAGCAGTCGAGGGACTGTGAACACCGGGGAGCTGTTTTTT. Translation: CASSRGTVNTGELFF.

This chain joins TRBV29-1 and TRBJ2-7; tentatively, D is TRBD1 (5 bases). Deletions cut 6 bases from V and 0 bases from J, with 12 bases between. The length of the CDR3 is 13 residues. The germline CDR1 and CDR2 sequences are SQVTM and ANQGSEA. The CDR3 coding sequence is TGCAGCGTCCAGGACACGAGCTCCTACGAGCAGTACTTC. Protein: CSVQDTSSYEQYF.

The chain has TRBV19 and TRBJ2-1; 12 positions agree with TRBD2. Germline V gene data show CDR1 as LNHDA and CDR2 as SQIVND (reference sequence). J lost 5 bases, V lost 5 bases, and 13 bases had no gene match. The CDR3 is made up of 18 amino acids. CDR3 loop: CASSATSGGYTHNNEQFF. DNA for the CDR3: TGTGCCAGTAGTGCGACTAGCGGGGGATATACCCACAACAATGAGCAGTTCTTC.

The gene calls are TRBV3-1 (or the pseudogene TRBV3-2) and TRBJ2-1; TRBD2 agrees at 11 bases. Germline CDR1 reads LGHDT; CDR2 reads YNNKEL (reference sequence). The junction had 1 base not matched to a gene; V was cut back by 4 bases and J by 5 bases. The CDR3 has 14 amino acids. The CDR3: CASSRSGGDNEQFF. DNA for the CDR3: TGTGCCAGCAGCCGTAGCGGGGGGGACAATGAGCAGTTCTTC.

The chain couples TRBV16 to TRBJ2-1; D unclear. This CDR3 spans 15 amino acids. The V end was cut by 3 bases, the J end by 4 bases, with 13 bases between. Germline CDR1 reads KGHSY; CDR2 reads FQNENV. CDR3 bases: TGTGCCAGCAGCCATTACCAGATTTTTTACAATGAGCAGTTCTTC. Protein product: CASSHYQIFYNEQFF. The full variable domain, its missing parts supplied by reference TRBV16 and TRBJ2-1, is GEEVAQTPKHLVRGEGQKAKLYCAPIKGHSYVFWYQQVLKNEFKFLISFQNENVFDETGMPKERFSAKCLPNSPCSLEIQATKLEDSAVYFCASSHYQIFYNEQFFGPGTRLTVL.

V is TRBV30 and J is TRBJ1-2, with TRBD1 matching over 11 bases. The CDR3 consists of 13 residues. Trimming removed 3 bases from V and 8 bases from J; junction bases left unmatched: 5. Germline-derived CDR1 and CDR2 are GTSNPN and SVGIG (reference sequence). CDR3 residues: CAWRPGQGAGYTF. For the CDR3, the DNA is TGTGCCTGGAGGCCAGGACAGGGGGCGGGCTACACCTTC.

The CDR3 here is CASSGGPYEQYF. CDR3 DNA sequence: TGCGCCAGCAGTGGGGGGCCCTACGAGCAGTACTTC. The chain is built from TRBV10-2 and TRBJ2-7, with a possible D match to TRBD1 (6 bases). The germline V gene encodes CDR1 WSHSY and CDR2 SAAADI. Trimming took off 4 bases at V and 2 bases at J, with 6 bases between the two ends. The CDR3 has 12 amino acids.

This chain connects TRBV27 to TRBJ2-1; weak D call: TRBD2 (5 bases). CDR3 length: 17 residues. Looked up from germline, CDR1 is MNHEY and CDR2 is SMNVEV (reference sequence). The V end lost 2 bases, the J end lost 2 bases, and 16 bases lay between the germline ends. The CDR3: CASSLVGWGEPYNEQFF. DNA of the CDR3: TGTGCCAGCAGTTTAGTCGGCTGGGGAGAGCCCTACAATGAGCAGTTCTTC.

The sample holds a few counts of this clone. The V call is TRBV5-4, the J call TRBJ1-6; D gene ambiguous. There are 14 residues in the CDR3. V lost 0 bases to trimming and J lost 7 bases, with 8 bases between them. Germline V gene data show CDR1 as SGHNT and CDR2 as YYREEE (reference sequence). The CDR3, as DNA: TGTGCCAGCAGCTTGGAAGATCGGAATTCACCCCTCCACTTT. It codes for CASSLEDRNSPLHF.

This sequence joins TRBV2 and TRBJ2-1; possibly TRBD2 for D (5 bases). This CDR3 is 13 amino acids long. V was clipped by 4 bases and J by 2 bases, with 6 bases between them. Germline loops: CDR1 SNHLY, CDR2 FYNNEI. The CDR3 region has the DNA TGTGCCAGCAGTGGAGGGACCTACAATGAGCAGTTCTTC. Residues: CASSGGTYNEQFF.

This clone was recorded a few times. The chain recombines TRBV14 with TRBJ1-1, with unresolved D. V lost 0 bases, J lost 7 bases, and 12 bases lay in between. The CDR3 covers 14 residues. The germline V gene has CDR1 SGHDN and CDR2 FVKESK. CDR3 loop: CASSQESSRREAFF. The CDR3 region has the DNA TGTGCCAGCAGCCAAGAGTCGTCGAGGCGTGAAGCTTTCTTT.

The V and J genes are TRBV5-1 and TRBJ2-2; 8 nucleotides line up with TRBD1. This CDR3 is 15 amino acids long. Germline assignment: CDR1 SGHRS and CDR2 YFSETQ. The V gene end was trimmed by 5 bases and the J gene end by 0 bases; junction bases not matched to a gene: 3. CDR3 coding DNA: TGCGCCAGCAGGGGACAGGCCACGAACACCGGGGAGCTGTTTTTT. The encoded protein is CASRGQATNTGELFF.

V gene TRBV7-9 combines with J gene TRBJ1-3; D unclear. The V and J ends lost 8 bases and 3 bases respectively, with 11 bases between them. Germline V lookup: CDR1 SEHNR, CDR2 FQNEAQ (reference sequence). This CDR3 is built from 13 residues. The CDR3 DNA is TGTGCCAGCTTAAACTCGGGTGGAAACACCATATATTTT. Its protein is CASLNSGGNTIYF.

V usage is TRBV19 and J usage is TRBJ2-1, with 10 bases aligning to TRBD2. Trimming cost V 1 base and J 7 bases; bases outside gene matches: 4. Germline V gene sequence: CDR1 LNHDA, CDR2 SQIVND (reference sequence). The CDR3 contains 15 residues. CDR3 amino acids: CASSIAAGGNNEQFF. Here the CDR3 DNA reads TGTGCCAGTAGTATAGCAGCGGGAGGGAATAATGAGCAGTTCTTC.

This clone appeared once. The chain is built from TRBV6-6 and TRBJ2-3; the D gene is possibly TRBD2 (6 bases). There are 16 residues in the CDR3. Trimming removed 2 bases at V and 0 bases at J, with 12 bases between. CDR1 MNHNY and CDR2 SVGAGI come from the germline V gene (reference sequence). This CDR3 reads CASSYGLALSTDTQYF. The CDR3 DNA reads TGTGCCAGCAGTTACGGGCTAGCGCTTAGCACAGATACGCAGTATTTT.

The CDR3 region is CAWSPLGGNTEAFF. The DNA for the CDR3 is TGTGCCTGGAGTCCCCTGGGAGGGAACACTGAAGCTTTCTTT. The rearrangement links TRBV30 to TRBJ1-1; D unclear. This CDR3 region has 14 residues. CDR1 is GTSNPN and CDR2 is SVGIG in the germline V gene (reference sequence). Trimming took off 2 bases at V and 1 base at J, with 11 bases between the two ends.

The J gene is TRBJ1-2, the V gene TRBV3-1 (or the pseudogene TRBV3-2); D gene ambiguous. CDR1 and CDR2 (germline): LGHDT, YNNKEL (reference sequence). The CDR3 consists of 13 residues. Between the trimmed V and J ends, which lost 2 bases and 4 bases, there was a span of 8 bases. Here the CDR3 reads CASSQRGSYGYTF. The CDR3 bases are TGTGCCAGCAGCCAACGTGGGAGCTATGGCTACACCTTC.

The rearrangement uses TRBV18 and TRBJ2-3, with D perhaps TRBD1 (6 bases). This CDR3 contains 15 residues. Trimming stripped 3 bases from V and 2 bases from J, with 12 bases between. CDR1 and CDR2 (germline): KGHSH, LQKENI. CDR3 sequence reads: CASSPFVGATDTQYF. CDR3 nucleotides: TGTGCCAGCTCACCTTTCGTGGGGGCCACAGATACGCAGTATTTT.

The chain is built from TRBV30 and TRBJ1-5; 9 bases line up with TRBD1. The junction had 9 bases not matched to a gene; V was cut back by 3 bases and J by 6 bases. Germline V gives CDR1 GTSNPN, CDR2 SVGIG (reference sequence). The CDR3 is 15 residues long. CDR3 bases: TGTGCCTGGAGCGCCGGGACAGGGCACAGTCAGCCCCAGCATTTT. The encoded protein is CAWSAGTGHSQPQHF.

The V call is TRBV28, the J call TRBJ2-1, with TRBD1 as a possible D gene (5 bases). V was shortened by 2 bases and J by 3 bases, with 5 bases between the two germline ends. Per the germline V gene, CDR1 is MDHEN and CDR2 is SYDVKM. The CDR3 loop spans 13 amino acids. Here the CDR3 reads CASSLDSYNEQFF. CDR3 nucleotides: TGTGCCAGCAGTTTAGACAGCTACAATGAGCAGTTCTTC.

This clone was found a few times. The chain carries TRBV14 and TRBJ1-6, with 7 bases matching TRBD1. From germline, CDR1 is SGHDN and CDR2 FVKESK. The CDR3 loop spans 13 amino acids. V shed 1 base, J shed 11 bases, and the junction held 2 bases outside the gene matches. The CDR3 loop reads CASSQGQGTPLHF. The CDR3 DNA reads TGTGCCAGCAGCCAAGGACAGGGCACACCCCTCCACTTT.

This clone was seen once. CDR3 nucleotide sequence: TGCAGTGCTAGTAAGGGGTCGGGCAATCAGCCCCAGCATTTT. Amino acids: CSASKGSGNQPQHF. The chain recombines TRBV20-1 with TRBJ1-5; maybe TRBD1 (5 bases). CDR3 size: 14 residues. Germline V gene sequence: CDR1 DFQATT, CDR2 SNEGSKA (reference sequence). V lost 3 bases and J lost 2, with 11 bases in between.

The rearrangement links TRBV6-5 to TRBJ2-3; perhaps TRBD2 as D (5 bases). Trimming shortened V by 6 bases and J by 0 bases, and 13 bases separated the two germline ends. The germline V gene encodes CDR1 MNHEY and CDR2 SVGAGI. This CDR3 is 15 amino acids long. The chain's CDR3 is CASRSIASSTDTQYF. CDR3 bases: TGTGCCAGCAGGTCTATAGCGTCTAGCACAGATACGCAGTATTTT.

The CDR3 loop is CASSYQGKSGNTIYF. The CDR3 bases are TGTGCCAGCAGTTACCAGGGTAAAAGTGGAAACACCATATATTTT. The V gene is TRBV6-6, the J gene TRBJ1-3, with D possibly TRBD1 on 5 matching bases. There are 15 residues in the CDR3. Germline V gene data show CDR1 as MNHNY and CDR2 as SVGAGI (reference sequence). The V end was cut by 2 bases, the J end by 3 bases, with 11 bases between.

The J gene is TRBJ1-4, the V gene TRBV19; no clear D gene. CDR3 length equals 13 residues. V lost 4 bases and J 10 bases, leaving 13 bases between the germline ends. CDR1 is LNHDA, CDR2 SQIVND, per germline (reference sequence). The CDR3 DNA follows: TGTGCCAGTAGTACCAAGGAGATCCGAAAACTGTTTTTT. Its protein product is CASSTKEIRKLFF.

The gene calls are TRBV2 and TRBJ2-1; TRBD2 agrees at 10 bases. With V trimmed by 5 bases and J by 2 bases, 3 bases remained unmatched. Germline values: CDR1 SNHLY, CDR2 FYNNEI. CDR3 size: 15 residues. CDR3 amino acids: CASSLAGVTYNEQFF. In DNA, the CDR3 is TGTGCCAGCAGTCTAGCGGGGGTTACCTACAATGAGCAGTTCTTC.

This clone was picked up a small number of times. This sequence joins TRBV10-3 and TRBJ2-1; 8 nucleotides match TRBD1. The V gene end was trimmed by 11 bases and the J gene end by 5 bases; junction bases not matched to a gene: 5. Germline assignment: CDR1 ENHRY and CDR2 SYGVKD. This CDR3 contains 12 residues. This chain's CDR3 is CASRTGNNEQFF. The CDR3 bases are TGTGCCTCCCGGACAGGGAACAATGAGCAGTTCTTC.